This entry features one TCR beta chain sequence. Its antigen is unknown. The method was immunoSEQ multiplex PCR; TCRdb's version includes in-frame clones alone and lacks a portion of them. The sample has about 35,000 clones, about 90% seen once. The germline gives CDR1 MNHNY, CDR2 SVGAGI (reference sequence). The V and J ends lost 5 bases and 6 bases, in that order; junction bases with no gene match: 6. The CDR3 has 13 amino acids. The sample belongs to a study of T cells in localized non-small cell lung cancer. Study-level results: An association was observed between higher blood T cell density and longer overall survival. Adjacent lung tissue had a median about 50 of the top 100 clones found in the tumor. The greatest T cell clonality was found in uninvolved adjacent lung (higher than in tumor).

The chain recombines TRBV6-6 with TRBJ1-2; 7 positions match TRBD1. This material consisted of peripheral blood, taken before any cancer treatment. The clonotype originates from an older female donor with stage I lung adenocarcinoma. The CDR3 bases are TGTGCCAGCAGTCCACGACAGGGAGATGGCTACACCTTC. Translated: CASSPRQGDGYTF.